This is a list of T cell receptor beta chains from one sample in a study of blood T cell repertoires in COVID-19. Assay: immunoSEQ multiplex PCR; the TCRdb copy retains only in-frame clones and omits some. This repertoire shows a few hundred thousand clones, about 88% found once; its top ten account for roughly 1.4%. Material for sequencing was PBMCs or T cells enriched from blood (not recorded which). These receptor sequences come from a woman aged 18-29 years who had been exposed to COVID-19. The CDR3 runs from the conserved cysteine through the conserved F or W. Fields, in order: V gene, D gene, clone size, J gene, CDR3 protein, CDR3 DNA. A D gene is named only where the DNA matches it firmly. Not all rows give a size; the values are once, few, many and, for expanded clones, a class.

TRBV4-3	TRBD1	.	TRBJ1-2	CASSPQLRTGSNYGYTF	TGCGCCAGCAGCCCACAACTCCGGACAGGGTCGAACTATGGCTACACCTTC
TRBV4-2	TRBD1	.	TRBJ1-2	CASSHRQGTNYGYTF	TGTGCCAGCAGCCATCGACAGGGGACTAACTATGGCTACACCTTC
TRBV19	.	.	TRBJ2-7	CASSGTHEQYF	TGTGCCAGTAGTGGGACTCACGAGCAGTACTTC
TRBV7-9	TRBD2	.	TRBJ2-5	CASNSQAGTSGSQETQYF	TGTGCCAGCAACTCTCAAGCCGGGACTAGCGGGAGCCAAGAGACCCAGTACTTC
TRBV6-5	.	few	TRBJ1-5	CASRSTDRINQPQHF	TGTGCCAGCAGATCAACGGACAGAATCAATCAGCCCCAGCATTTT
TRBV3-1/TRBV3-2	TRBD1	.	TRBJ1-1	CASSQQQGARAFF	TGTGCCAGCAGCCAACAACAGGGGGCGCGAGCTTTCTTT
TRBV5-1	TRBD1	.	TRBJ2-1	CASSPSVGTGAYNEQFF	TGCGCCAGCAGCCCCTCAGTCGGGACAGGGGCCTACAATGAGCAGTTCTTC
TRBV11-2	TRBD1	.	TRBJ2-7	CASSSGTGGFYEQYF	TGTGCCAGCAGCTCCGGGACAGGGGGGTTCTACGAGCAGTACTTC
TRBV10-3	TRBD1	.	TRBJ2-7	CAISESDREQQYF	TGTGCCATCAGTGAGTCGGACAGGGAACAGCAGTACTTC
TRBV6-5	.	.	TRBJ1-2	CASRILGGHGYTF	TGTGCCAGCAGGATTCTAGGGGGTCATGGCTACACCTTC
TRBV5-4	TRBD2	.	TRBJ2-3	CASSYGLGGGTDTQYF	TGTGCCAGCAGCTATGGACTGGGGGGGGGCACAGATACGCAGTATTTT
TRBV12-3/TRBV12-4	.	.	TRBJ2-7	CASSLFYEQYF	TGTGCCAGCAGTCTTTTCTACGAGCAGTACTTC
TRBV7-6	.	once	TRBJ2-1	CASSYPVSSYNEQFF	TGTGCCAGCAGCTACCCCGTGAGCTCCTACAATGAGCAGTTCTTC
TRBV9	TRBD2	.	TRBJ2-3	CASSAGLAPDTQYF	TGTGCCAGCAGCGCGGGACTAGCCCCAGATACGCAGTATTTT
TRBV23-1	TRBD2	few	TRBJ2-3	CASSGIAGVGTDTQYF	TGCGCCAGCAGTGGGATAGCGGGAGTGGGCACAGATACGCAGTATTTT
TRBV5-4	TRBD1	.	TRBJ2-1	CASSPGQTSYNEQFF	TGTGCCAGCAGCCCGGGACAGACCTCTTACAATGAGCAGTTCTTC
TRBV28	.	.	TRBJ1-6	CASSFLPPLHF	TGTGCCAGCAGTTTCCTTCCGCCCCTCCACTTT
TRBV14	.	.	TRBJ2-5	CASSPRTVKIETQYF	TGTGCCAGCAGCCCGCGGACTGTAAAAATAGAGACCCAGTACTTC
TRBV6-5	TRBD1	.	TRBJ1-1	CASSPDRAEAFF	TGTGCCAGCAGTCCCGACAGGGCCGAAGCTTTCTTT
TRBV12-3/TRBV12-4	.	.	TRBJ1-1	CASSLRGFEAFF	TGTGCCAGCAGTTTAAGGGGCTTTGAAGCTTTCTTT
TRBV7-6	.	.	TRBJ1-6	CASSRRGTLDSPLHF	TGTGCCAGCAGTCGGAGGGGCACGCTGGATTCACCCCTCCACTTT
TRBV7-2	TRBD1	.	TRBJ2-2	CASSDDRGRSGELFF	TGTGCCAGCAGCGACGACAGGGGGCGGAGCGGGGAGCTGTTTTTT
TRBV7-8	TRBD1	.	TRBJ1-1	CASSLAGTGDTEAFF	TGTGCCAGCAGCTTAGCAGGGACAGGGGACACTGAAGCTTTCTTT
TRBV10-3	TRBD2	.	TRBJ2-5	CAISTSGGAIETQYF	TGTGCCATCAGCACTAGCGGGGGGGCCATAGAGACCCAGTACTTC
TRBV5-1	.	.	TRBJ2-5	CASSLVGGQETQYF	TGCGCCAGCAGCTTGGTTGGGGGGCAAGAGACCCAGTACTTC
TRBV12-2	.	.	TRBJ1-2	CASRHQTGNYGYTF	TGTGCAAGTCGCCACCAGACAGGGAACTATGGCTACACCTTC
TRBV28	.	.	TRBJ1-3	CASSAPRDTFSGNTIYF	TGTGCCAGCAGCGCTCCCCGGGACACCTTCTCTGGAAACACCATATATTTT
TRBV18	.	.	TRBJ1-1	CASVKTGPQRGAEAFF	TGTGCCAGCGTAAAGACAGGTCCTCAACGTGGCGCTGAAGCTTTCTTT
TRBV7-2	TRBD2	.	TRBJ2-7	CASSLAITSGSVGEQYF	TGTGCCAGCAGCTTAGCTATCACTAGCGGGAGTGTGGGGGAGCAGTACTTC
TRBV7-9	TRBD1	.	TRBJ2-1	CASSPNLTGTGGYNEQFF	TGTGCCAGCAGCCCAAACCTTACCGGGACAGGGGGATACAATGAGCAGTTCTTC
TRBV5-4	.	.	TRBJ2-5	CASRQPLSETQYF	TGTGCCAGCAGACAACCCCTCTCCGAGACCCAGTACTTC
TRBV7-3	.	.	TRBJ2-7	CASSHMDNHLQYF	TGTGCCAGCAGCCATATGGACAACCACCTGCAGTACTTC
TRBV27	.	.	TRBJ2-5	CASSRLGTGQFKTQYF	TGTGCCAGCAGCCGATTGGGCACAGGGCAATTCAAGACCCAGTACTTC
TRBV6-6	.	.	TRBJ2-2	CASSSGHDTGELFF	TGTGCCAGCAGTTCGGGACACGACACCGGGGAGCTGTTTTTT
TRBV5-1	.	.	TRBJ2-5	CASSLAKGAGETQYF	TGCGCCAGCAGCTTGGCCAAAGGGGCAGGAGAGACCCAGTACTTC
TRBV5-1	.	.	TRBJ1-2	CASSLELANYGYTF	TGCGCCAGCAGCTTGGAACTAGCTAACTATGGCTACACCTTC
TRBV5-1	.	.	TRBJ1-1	CASSLAVEVNTEAFF	TGCGCCAGCAGCTTGGCCGTCGAGGTGAACACTGAAGCTTTCTTT
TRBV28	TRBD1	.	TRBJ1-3	CASSLGGQGDGNTIYF	TGTGCCAGCAGTTTGGGAGGACAGGGTGATGGAAACACCATATATTTT
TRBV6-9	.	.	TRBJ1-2	CASSYSAGYYGYTF	TGTGCCAGCAGTTACTCGGCAGGCTACTATGGCTACACCTTC
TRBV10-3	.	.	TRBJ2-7	CAISDPGSQSSYEQYF	TGTGCCATCAGTGACCCGGGTTCCCAAAGCTCCTACGAGCAGTACTTC
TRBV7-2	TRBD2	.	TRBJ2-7	CASSPGTSGTYEQYF	TGTGCCAGCAGCCCCGGGACTAGCGGGACGTACGAGCAGTACTTC
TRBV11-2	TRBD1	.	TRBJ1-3	CASSPGQGENTIYF	TGTGCCAGCAGCCCAGGACAGGGGGAAAACACCATATATTTT
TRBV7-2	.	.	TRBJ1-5	CASSSGYNQPQHF	TGTGCCAGCAGCTCAGGGTACAATCAGCCCCAGCATTTT
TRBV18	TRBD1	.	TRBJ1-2	CASSKGGQGLYGYTF	TGTGCCAGCTCCAAAGGCGGACAGGGGCTCTATGGCTACACCTTC
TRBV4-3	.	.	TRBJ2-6	CASSQDSAGSFSGANVLTF	TGCGCCAGCAGCCAAGATTCGGCAGGCTCCTTCTCTGGGGCCAACGTCCTGACTTTC
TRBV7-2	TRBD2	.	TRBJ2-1	CASSLTLAGNYEQFF	TGTGCCAGCAGCTTGACCCTAGCGGGAAACTATGAGCAGTTCTTC
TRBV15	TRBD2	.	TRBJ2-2	CATGTKNTGELFF	TGTGCCACCGGGACTAAGAACACCGGGGAGCTGTTTTTT